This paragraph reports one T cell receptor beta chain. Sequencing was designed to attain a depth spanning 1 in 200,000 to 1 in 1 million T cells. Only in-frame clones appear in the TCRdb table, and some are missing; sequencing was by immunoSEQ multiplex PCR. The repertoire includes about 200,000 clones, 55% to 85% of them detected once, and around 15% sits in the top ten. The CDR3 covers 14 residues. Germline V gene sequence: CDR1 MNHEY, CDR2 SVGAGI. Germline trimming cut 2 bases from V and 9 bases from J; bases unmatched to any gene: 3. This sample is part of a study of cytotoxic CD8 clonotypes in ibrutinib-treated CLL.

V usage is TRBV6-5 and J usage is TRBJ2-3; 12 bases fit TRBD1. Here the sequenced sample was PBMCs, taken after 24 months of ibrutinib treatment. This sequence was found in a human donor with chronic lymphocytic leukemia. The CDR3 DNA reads TGTGCCAGCAGTTACGGGACAGGGGGCGTCACGCAGTATTTT. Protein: CASSYGTGGVTQYF.